This TCR beta chain was sequenced for a study of Ad26.COV2.S vaccination and SARS-CoV-2 variants. About the study: Participants got Ad26.COV2.S intramuscularly, once or twice 56 days apart.

Only in-frame clones appear in the TCRdb table, and some are missing; sequencing was by immunoSEQ multiplex PCR. The sample lists around 400,000 clones, approximately 92% occurring once. Germline loops: CDR1 MNHEY, CDR2 SVGAGI. This CDR3 is built from 16 residues. J was trimmed by 0 bases and V by 2 bases; bases with no gene match: 4. Treatment specified: approximately 18 received Ad26.COV2.S at low or high dose, single or two shots; 5 received placebo; per-sample allocation not given. Sampling took place 63 days after the first vaccine or placebo injection. It was an adult aged 18-55 years in Boston who was the donor.

The J gene is TRBJ2-3, the V gene TRBV6-5; 8 nucleotides line up with TRBD2. Source: peripheral blood, taken in a trial of Ad26.COV2.S vaccine versus placebo. The TCR sequence derives from a person between 18 and 60 years old who received the Ad26.COV2.S COVID-19 vaccine or a placebo. For the CDR3, the DNA is TGTGCCAGCAGTTACGGGTCTAGCGGGAGCACAGATACGCAGTATTTT. Its protein product is CASSYGSSGSTDTQYF.